The source of this T cell receptor (beta chain) is a study of early stage breast cancer tumors. On the study more broadly: About 70% of the 16 invasive tumors were ER+, PR+ and HER2-.

The CDR3 sequence is 12 residues long. V was trimmed by 3 bases and J by 8 bases, leaving 8 bases between them. Germline-derived CDR1 and CDR2 are MDHEN and SYDVKM. Libraries were prepared by immunoSEQ multiplex PCR; TCRdb keeps only in-frame clonotypes and omits some of them. The sample has more than 55,000 clones, 65% to 85% seen once; the top ten hold about 4.8%. As for this clone: Its antigen is as yet unknown.

Study observations and caveats: Most shared enriched TCRB sequences were commonly generated ones.

Sequenced: blood. The rearrangement uses TRBV28 and TRBJ1-5; D ambiguous. This sequence originates from a person aged 35 to 50 with breast cancer. The CDR3 region is CASSFAREPQHF. The CDR3 DNA sequence: TGTGCCAGCAGTTTTGCGCGTGAGCCCCAGCATTTT. The full variable domain, completed using reference TRBV28 and TRBJ1-5, is DVKVTQSSRYLVKRTGEKVFLECVQDMDHENMFWYRQDPGLGLRLIYFSYDVKMKEKGDIPEGYSVSREKKERFSLILESASTNQTSMYLCASSFAREPQHFGDGTRLSIL.